This TCR beta chain derives from a study of T-cell memory formation after mild COVID-19. As for the study in general: Largely donor-specific sequence clusters came from a couple of donors. Study-wide results and caveats: A second wave of clones peaked on day 37, and their SARS-CoV-2 specificity went unconfirmed.

5'RACE primed from the constant segment yielded TCR alpha and TCR beta cDNA libraries bearing sample barcodes and UMIs. MiXCR, run by TCRdb on the 5' RACE reads, gives a single entry per CDR3 protein. The sample lists roughly 170,000 distinct CDR3 sequences, about 20% seen once, with under 30% in the top ten. Trimming pared 1 base from V and 10 bases from J, leaving 8 bases between. Germline CDR1 reads DFQATT; CDR2 reads SNEGSKA (reference sequence). This CDR3 region has 12 residues. On this clonotype itself: Antigen specificity is unknown.

The sequence came from an adult woman who had mild COVID-19 (a few samples of this study predate the infection). Cell type and time point are not known. The chain combines TRBV20-1 with TRBJ1-6; no clear D gene. Material for sequencing was PBMCs or a T cell subset sorted from them (not recorded which). CDR3 protein: CSARVEGSPLHF. The CDR3 DNA reads TGCAGTGCTAGAGTGGAGGGATCACCCCTCCACTTT.